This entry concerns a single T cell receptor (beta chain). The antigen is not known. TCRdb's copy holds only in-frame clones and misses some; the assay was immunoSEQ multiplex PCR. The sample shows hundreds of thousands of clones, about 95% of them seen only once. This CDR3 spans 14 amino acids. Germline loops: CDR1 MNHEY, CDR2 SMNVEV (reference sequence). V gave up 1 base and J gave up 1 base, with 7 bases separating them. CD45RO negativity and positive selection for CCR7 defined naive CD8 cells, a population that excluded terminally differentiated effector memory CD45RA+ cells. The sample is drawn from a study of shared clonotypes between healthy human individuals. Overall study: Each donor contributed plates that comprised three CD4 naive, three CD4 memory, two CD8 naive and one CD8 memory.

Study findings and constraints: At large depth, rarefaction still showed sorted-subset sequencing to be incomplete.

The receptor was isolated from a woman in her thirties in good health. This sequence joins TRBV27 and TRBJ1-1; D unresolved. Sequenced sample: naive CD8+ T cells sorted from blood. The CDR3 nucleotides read TGTGCCAGCAGTTTATTATCCCCGAACACTGAAGCTTTCTTT. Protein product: CASSLLSPNTEAFF.